The 18 T cell receptor beta chains below were found in one sample sequenced in a study of CD8+ T cells in alopecia areata. In each case, RNA was isolated and then reverse transcribed into cDNA as the sequencing template. Sequenced by immunoSEQ multiplex PCR; TCRdb stores in-frame clones only, minus some. The sample has about 120,000 clones, 45% to 50% seen once. The sample consisted of NKG2D-low CD8+ T cells sorted from blood. These receptors were collected from a human donor with alopecia areata.

V and J are TRBV4-1 and TRBJ2-5; the match to TRBD1 covers 8 bases. Trimming at V came to 3 bases and at J to 5 bases, leaving 2 bases not matched to a gene. Per the germline V gene, CDR1 is MGHRA and CDR2 is YSYEKL. The CDR3 covers 13 residues. The CDR3 DNA reads as TGCGCCAGCAGCCACTACAGGGGGGAGACCCAGTACTTC. Its protein product is CASSHYRGETQYF.

This clone was seen only a few times. The V and J genes are TRBV29-1 and TRBJ2-7; the match to TRBD1 covers 12 bases. There are 14 residues in the CDR3. The trim removed 6 bases at V and 5 bases at J, leaving 8 bases unmatched. Germline V CDR1 and CDR2: SQVTM, ANQGSEA. Here the CDR3 reads CSVEGTGGRDEQYF. CDR3 in DNA: TGCAGCGTCGAGGGGACAGGGGGCAGGGACGAGCAGTACTTC.

The chain carries TRBV23-1 and TRBJ2-7; the match to TRBD2 covers 7 bases. TRBV23-1 is recorded as an ORF, its role being uncertain. V trimming: 0 bases; J trimming: 2 bases; junction bases outside the gene matches: 7. There are 16 residues in the CDR3. The CDR3 is CASSQSRAGRTYEQYF. The CDR3 DNA is TGCGCCAGCAGTCAATCGAGAGCGGGACGGACCTACGAGCAGTACTTC.

The genes are TRBV25-1 and TRBJ2-5, with D perhaps matching TRBD2 (6 bases). CDR3 size: 12 residues. Germline CDR1 is MGHDK and CDR2 is SYGVNS. Between the trimmed V and J ends, which lost 6 bases and 5 bases, there was a span of 10 bases. The CDR3 loop is CASSTSLETQYF. DNA for the CDR3: TGTGCCAGCAGCACTAGCTTGGAGACCCAGTACTTC.

In this sample, this clone turned up a few times. This rearrangement joins TRBV29-1 to TRBJ1-3; the D is unclear. Per germline, CDR1 SQVTM and CDR2 ANQGSEA. Trimming cost V 2 bases and J 2 bases, with 13 bases left between them. CDR3 length equals 15 residues. The CDR3 nucleotides are TGCAGCGTTGAAATGGAGGGCCGTACTGGAAACACCATATATTTT. Encoded protein: CSVEMEGRTGNTIYF.

This clone came up a few times. The chain employs TRBV29-1 and TRBJ2-6; D is ambiguous. Germline V CDR1 and CDR2: SQVTM, ANQGSEA. Trimming took off 7 bases at V and 1 base at J, with 17 bases between the two ends. This CDR3 is built from 16 residues. The CDR3 DNA follows: TGCAGCGCCCCGGGCCCAGATGGATCTGGGGCCAACGTCCTGACTTTC. This gives the protein CSAPGPDGSGANVLTF.

This clone was observed a handful of times. The rearrangement uses TRBV11-2 and TRBJ1-2; TRBD1 agrees at 7 bases. The V gene end was trimmed by 1 base and the J gene end by 1 base; junction bases not matched to a gene: 3. Germline lookup yields CDR1 SGHAT and CDR2 FQNNGV. This CDR3 has 15 residues. The DNA for the CDR3 is TGTGCCAGCAGCTTAGGGGACAGCCTTAACTATGGCTACACCTTC. This gives the protein CASSLGDSLNYGYTF.

The chain recombines TRBV29-1 with TRBJ2-2, with D possibly matching TRBD1 (5 bases). V dropped 3 bases and J dropped 7 bases, with 12 bases sitting between them. The V gene's germline CDR1 is SQVTM and CDR2 ANQGSEA. The CDR3 sequence is 13 residues long. The CDR3 reads CSVEVGTGGELFF. The CDR3 coding sequence is TGCAGCGTTGAGGTGGGAACAGGCGGGGAGCTGTTTTTT.

This clone was counted a few times. This sequence joins TRBV14 and TRBJ2-3, with a weak D call TRBD1 (5 bases). Germline loops: CDR1 SGHDN, CDR2 FVKESK. CDR3 length: 16 amino acids. The V end lost 0 bases, the J end lost 6 bases, and 16 bases lay between the germline ends. CDR3 residues: CASSQDKTGVWDTQYF. CDR3 DNA: TGTGCCAGCAGCCAAGATAAAACAGGAGTTTGGGATACGCAGTATTTT.

In its sample, this clone was seen a few times. The chain combines TRBV9 with TRBJ2-7; 7 nucleotides align to TRBD1. CDR3 length equals 13 residues. Looked up from germline, CDR1 is SGDLS and CDR2 is YYNGEE. With 2 bases clipped from V and 5 bases from J, the junction kept 4 bases outside the gene matches. The CDR3 spells CASSVTGSHEQYF. Written as DNA, the CDR3 is TGTGCCAGCAGCGTGACAGGGTCCCACGAGCAGTACTTC.

This clone appeared a few times. This chain connects TRBV5-1 to TRBJ1-2; unclear D gene. V gave up 2 bases and J gave up 8 bases, with 10 bases separating them. Germline V gene data show CDR1 as SGHRS and CDR2 as YFSETQ. The CDR3 length is 12 residues. The CDR3 DNA follows: TGCGCCAGCAGCTTATTAGCAGAAGGCTACACCTTC. It specifies CASSLLAEGYTF.

This chain uses TRBV19 with TRBJ2-5; D unresolved. The V gene lost 5 bases and the J gene lost 3 bases, with 10 bases spanning the gap. The CDR3 spans 13 residues. Germline V lookup: CDR1 LNHDA, CDR2 SQIVND (reference sequence). The DNA for the CDR3 is TGTGCCAGTAGTCTCAGAGTTGAAGAGACCCAGTACTTC. Translating it yields CASSLRVEETQYF.

Here the CDR3 DNA reads TGTGCCAGCAGCCAAGATTTGGCTAGCGGGGAGGCAGATACGCAGTATTTT. Protein: CASSQDLASGEADTQYF. The chain joins TRBV4-2 to TRBJ2-3; TRBD2 aligns across 9 bases. The V gene end was trimmed by 0 bases and the J gene end by 4 bases; junction bases not matched to a gene: 8. In germline, CDR1 is LGHNA, CDR2 YNFKEQ. This CDR3 is built from 17 residues.

The sample holds a few counts of this clone. V gene TRBV21-1 combines with J gene TRBJ2-3; the D segment call TRBD2 is taken from the table without a DNA check. TRBV21-1 is a documented pseudogene. The CDR3 length is 14 residues. CDR3 DNA: TGTGCCAGCAGAAGGGAGACAACTGGGGATACGCAGTATTTT. Protein sequence: CASRRETTGDTQYF.

This clone has just a few counts. The chain has TRBV5-6 and TRBJ2-7; D is perhaps TRBD2 (5 bases). Between the trimmed V and J ends, which lost 4 bases and 2 bases, there was a span of 10 bases. Germline V CDR1 and CDR2: SGHDT, YYEEEE. The CDR3 runs to 13 residues. The CDR3 region is CASSPGITYEQYF. The CDR3 nucleotides read TGTGCCAGCAGCCCGGGGATAACCTACGAGCAGTACTTC.

This clone was detected a few times. The genes are TRBV29-1 and TRBJ2-1; TRBD1 or TRBD2 may be the D gene (5 bases each). There are 11 residues in the CDR3. Trimming removed 2 bases from V and 12 bases from J, with 11 bases in between. Per germline, CDR1 SQVTM and CDR2 ANQGSEA. CDR3 DNA sequence: TGCAGCGTTGAAACCGGGACGGGGCAGTTCTTC. Protein product: CSVETGTGQFF.

This clone was counted a single time. The rearrangement joins TRBV5-6 to TRBJ1-1, with D maybe TRBD1 (5 bases). Trimming removed 3 bases from V and 8 bases from J, with 14 bases in between. Germline CDR1 reads SGHDT; CDR2 reads YYEEEE. The CDR3 consists of 13 residues. As DNA, the CDR3 is TGTGCCAGCAGCTCCGGGGGTTTCCCGGAAGCTTTCTTT. Residues: CASSSGGFPEAFF.

This clone was counted only a few times. The chain has TRBV14 and TRBJ2-1, with D possibly being TRBD1 (5 bases). CDR1 SGHDN and CDR2 FVKESK come from the germline V gene. Trimming removed 1 base at V and 12 bases at J, with 10 bases between. The CDR3 runs 12 residues. The CDR3 reads CASSQGGLGQFF. CDR3 bases: TGTGCCAGCAGCCAAGGGGGCCTAGGGCAGTTCTTC.